Sequencing of this TCR beta chain was carried out in a study of T cells in tumors and immune-related adverse events (dated by TCRdb to the early 2020s). In the paper's terms, the treatment or condition label means: nivolumab (PD-1 blockade) given before sampling. The DNeasy Blood and Tissue Kit was used to extract DNA from the formalin-fixed paraffin-embedded specimens. V has 0 bases trimmed and J has 6 bases trimmed; junction bases matching no gene number 4. The CDR3 holds 14 amino acids from the cysteine to the phenylalanine. Just the 42-base CDR3 DNA is kept, in frame starting at base 1. CDR1 and CDR2 are drawn from the germline V gene (reference sequence): GTSNPN, SVGIG. This clone was counted only a few times. The clone's antigen remains unknown. Within one base of it there is no much larger clone, and no base qualities were kept. The immunoSEQ assay was used to amplify and sequence the TCR beta locus, producing bulk TCR Vbeta CDR3 data. Turning to the authors' computational methods: CDR3s were excluded if they were non-productive, were shorter than 7 amino acids, or did not start with C or end with F/W. Analysis was restricted to specimens with at least 1000 reads, and clonotypes were defined at the amino acid level. To compute clonality, Pielou's evenness was subtracted from 1. Library sizes were equalized by abundance-weighted random subsampling with replacement, which was repeated 100 times so that 95% confidence intervals could be reported. The Morisita overlap index was used to quantify repertoire overlap, and for each specimen the top 40 clones were checked for overlap with the irAE. In its TCRdb copy, this immuneACCESS table keeps in-frame sequences only and misses some clones. Where compared with another copy, unresolved V genes explain less than half of these, and the others have no known cause. That table supplies the V and J calls and clone size; D and trimming were determined from the DNA. The sample yields roughly 20,000 clones; 75% to 95% were counted once. Roughly 1.3% of the sample rests with the top ten.

This clonotype was obtained from a female donor with metastatic renal cell carcinoma. The chain is encoded by TRBV30 joined to TRBJ1-4; 7 bases in the junction line up with TRBD1. The sequencing used lymph node tissue, collected from a patient treated with anti-PD-1 therapy. The CDR3 reads CAWSVGTGDEKLFF. In nucleotide form, the sequence is TGTGCCTGGAGTGTAGGCACAGGGGATGAAAAACTGTTTTTT. The full variable domain, with segments outside the CDR3 supplied by the reference TRBV30 and TRBJ1-4 proteins, appears as SQTIHQWPATLVQPVGSPLSLECTVEGTSNPNLYWYRQAAGRGLQLLFYSVGIGQISSEVPQNLSASRPQDRQFILSSKKLLLSDSGFYLCAWSVGTGDEKLFFGSGTQLSVL.